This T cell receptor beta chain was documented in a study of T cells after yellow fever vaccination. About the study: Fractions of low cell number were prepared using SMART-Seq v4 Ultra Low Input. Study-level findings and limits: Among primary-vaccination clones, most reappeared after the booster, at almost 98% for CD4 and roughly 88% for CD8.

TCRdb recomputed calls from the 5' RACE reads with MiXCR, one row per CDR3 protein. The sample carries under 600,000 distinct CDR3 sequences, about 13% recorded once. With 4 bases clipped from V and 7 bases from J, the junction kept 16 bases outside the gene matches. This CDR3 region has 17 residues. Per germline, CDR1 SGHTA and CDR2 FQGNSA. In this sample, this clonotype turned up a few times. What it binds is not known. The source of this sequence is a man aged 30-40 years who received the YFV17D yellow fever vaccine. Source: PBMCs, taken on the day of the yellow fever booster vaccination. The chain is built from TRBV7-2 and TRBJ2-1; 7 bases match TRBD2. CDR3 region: CASSSRAGGSKGNEQFF. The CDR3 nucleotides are TGTGCCAGCAGCTCCCGGGCGGGCGGGAGTAAGGGGAATGAGCAGTTCTTC.